Listed here are 11 T cell receptor beta chains from one sample, sequenced in a study of cytomegalovirus exposure and HLA in healthy donors. Amplification used 60 Vbeta primers and 13 Jbeta primers. Assay used: immunoSEQ multiplex PCR; TCRdb lists only in-frame clones, some missing. The repertoire holds 150,000 to 200,000 clones, with 79% as singletons. Sequencing was done on a sample of PBMCs. These TCRs come from a girl between 5 and 17 years old in good health and CMV-seropositive.

This clone was found once. The chain couples TRBV2 to TRBJ2-5, with a weak D call TRBD1 (6 bases). Trimming took off 4 bases at V and 5 bases at J, with 11 bases between the two ends. From germline, CDR1 is SNHLY and CDR2 FYNNEI. The CDR3 spans 13 residues. CDR3 DNA: TGTGCCAGCAGTGGAGGGGGTCTGGAGACCCAGTACTTC. Its translation is CASSGGGLETQYF.

This clone was counted a few times. J is TRBJ2-2 and V is TRBV7-6; 9 bases align to TRBD1. The CDR3 is 16 amino acids. V lost 2 bases and J lost 4; bases outside the gene matches: 5. CDR1 and CDR2 (germline): SGHVS, FNYEAQ. The CDR3 DNA reads as TGTGCCAGCAGCTTATTTCGGACAGGGGTCACCGGGGAGCTGTTTTTT. As protein: CASSLFRTGVTGELFF.

As DNA, the CDR3 is TGTGCCATCGAACAGGGGGCGGGTATCAATGAGCAGTTCTTC. Translated: CAIEQGAGINEQFF. The chain employs TRBV10-3 and TRBJ2-1; 9 nucleotides align to TRBD1. The junction had 8 bases not matched to a gene; V was cut back by 8 bases and J by 6 bases. CDR1 and CDR2 from the germline V gene are ENHRY and SYGVKD. The CDR3 spans 14 residues.

The chain joins TRBV9 to TRBJ1-2; D is possibly TRBD1 (6 bases). V dropped 6 bases and J dropped 8 bases, with 23 bases sitting between them. Germline CDR1 SGDLS, CDR2 YYNGEE. CDR3 size: 15 residues. The DNA for the CDR3 is TGTGCCAGCACTGATCCGGGACAACTCTTAAGGGGCTACACCTTC. Translation: CASTDPGQLLRGYTF.

The chain uses TRBV6-1 and TRBJ2-7; D remains unclear. Germline V gene data show CDR1 as MNHNS and CDR2 as SASEGT. Trimming took off 2 bases at V and 0 bases at J, with 8 bases between the two ends. The CDR3 is made up of 14 amino acids. This CDR3 is CASSERTHSYEQYF. Here the CDR3 DNA reads TGTGCCAGCAGTGAAAGAACTCACTCCTACGAGCAGTACTTC.

As to this clone: The junction departs from the called germline gene at one end, perhaps through a read error. In the same sample, other DNA sequences code for this CDR3. The chain joins TRBV5-1 to TRBJ1-2, with unresolved D. The CDR3 is made up of 14 amino acids. Germline V gives CDR1 SGHRS, CDR2 YFSETQ. The CDR3 DNA reads TGCGCCAGCAGCCCTGGCTGGCTTAACTACGGCTACACCTTC. Translated: CASSPGWLNYGYTF.

Regarding this clone: Other DNA sequences in this specimen translate into the identical CDR3. The V and J genes are TRBV18 and TRBJ1-5, with TRBD1 as a possible D gene (5 bases). The CDR3 is made up of 13 amino acids. V lost 0 bases, J lost 6 bases, and 6 bases lay in between. The germline gives CDR1 KGHSH, CDR2 LQKENI. The CDR3 region is CASSPPGGQPQHF. CDR3 in DNA: TGTGCCAGCTCACCACCGGGGGGTCAGCCCCAGCATTTT. The whole variable domain, remainder taken from reference TRBV18 and TRBJ1-5, is NAGVMQNPRHLVRRRGQEARLRCSPMKGHSHVYWYRQLPEEGLKFMVYLQKENIIDESGMPKERFSAEFPKEGPSILRIQQVVRGDSAAYFCASSPPGGQPQHFGDGTRLSIL.

This clone was detected a few times. This chain connects TRBV6-5 to TRBJ1-6; 8 positions match TRBD1. The CDR3 spans 16 residues. The V gene's germline CDR1 is MNHEY and CDR2 SVGAGI. Germline trimming cut 2 bases from V and 8 bases from J; bases unmatched to any gene: 8. The CDR3 DNA reads TGTGCCAGCAGTTACCGACAGGGGACTCATCATTCACCCCTCCACTTT. This gives the protein CASSYRQGTHHSPLHF.

The gene calls are TRBV7-9 and TRBJ2-7; a possible D gene is TRBD1 (6 bases). The CDR3 sequence is 16 residues long. Trimming took 1 base from V and 5 from J, leaving 18 bases between them. Germline assignment: CDR1 SEHNR and CDR2 FQNEAQ (reference sequence). CDR3 DNA: TGTGCCAGCAGCTTAGATCAGGGACAAGTTCACCACGAGCAGTACTTC. This gives the protein CASSLDQGQVHHEQYF.

The chain employs TRBV15 and TRBJ2-7; 7 nucleotides align to TRBD1. This CDR3 is built from 15 residues. Germline V CDR1 and CDR2: LNHNV, YYDKDF (reference sequence). V lost 1 base and J lost 9; bases outside the gene matches: 12. This chain's CDR3 is CATSRVDPGQLRQYF. The CDR3 coding sequence is TGTGCCACCAGCAGAGTCGATCCGGGACAGTTGAGGCAGTACTTC.

A few counts support this clone. The V gene is TRBV15, the J gene TRBJ2-7, with a possible D match to TRBD2 (5 bases). V was clipped by 0 bases and J by 0 bases, with 15 bases between them. The CDR3 has 17 residues. Germline CDR1 LNHNV, CDR2 YYDKDF (reference sequence). The CDR3 region has the DNA TGTGCCACCAGCAGAGATCGGGGATCCCTAAGCTCCTACGAGCAGTACTTC. This sequence encodes CATSRDRGSLSSYEQYF.